These 10 T cell receptor beta chains were sequenced from one sample in a study of radiotherapy plus CTLA-4 blockade in lung cancer. Clones were sequenced by immunoSEQ multiplex PCR, and TCRdb holds only the in-frame ones, with some missing. Of about 98,000 clones detected, approximately 85% appear once; the ten largest clones hold 3% to 3.5%. The specimen was peripheral blood, collected from a patient treated with radiotherapy plus ipilimumab. The receptors come from a human donor with non-small cell lung cancer who had a partial response to radiotherapy plus ipilimumab.

The chain carries TRBV6-1 and TRBJ2-5; 7 nucleotides line up with TRBD1. Germline loops: CDR1 MNHNS, CDR2 SASEGT. This CDR3 has 15 amino acids. After removal of 7 bases from V and 3 bases from J, the junction contained 11 bases not matched to a gene. The CDR3 nucleotides are TGTGCCAGCACCGCGAGACAGGGTGGAAAAGAGACCCAGTACTTC. The encoded protein is CASTARQGGKETQYF.

DNA for the CDR3: TGTGCCAGCAGTTCCAGTACTAGTAGGACAGATACGCAGTATTTT. Its translation: CASSSSTSRTDTQYF. J is TRBJ2-3 and V is TRBV7-2, with a possible D match to TRBD2 (5 bases). The germline V gene encodes CDR1 SGHTA and CDR2 FQGNSA. V was trimmed by 6 bases and J by 3 bases, leaving 16 bases between them. The CDR3 consists of 15 residues. The entire variable domain, with the rest obtained from reference TRBV7-2 and TRBJ2-3, is as follows: GAGVSQSPSNKVTEKGKDVELRCDPISGHTALYWYRQSLGQGLEFLIYFQGNSAPDKSGLPSDRFSAERTGGSVSTLTIQRTQQEDSAVYLCASSSSTSRTDTQYFGPGTRLTVL.

The chain joins TRBV6-1 to TRBJ2-7; TRBD1 might be the D (5 bases). The CDR3 runs to 15 residues. Trimming removed 2 bases at V and 7 bases at J, with 18 bases between. Germline CDR1 and CDR2: MNHNS and SASEGT. In nucleotides, the CDR3 is TGTGCCAGCAGTGAATGGGCAGGGTCAATGGGGGAGCAGTACTTC. Translating gives CASSEWAGSMGEQYF.

The chain recombines TRBV6-1 with TRBJ1-1, with D unclear. This CDR3 region has 12 residues. Trimming stripped 3 bases from V and 6 bases from J, with 8 bases between. Per germline, CDR1 MNHNS and CDR2 SASEGT. This CDR3 is CASSDGIAEAFF. CDR3 nucleotides: TGTGCCAGCAGTGACGGGATAGCTGAAGCTTTCTTT.

The chain recombines TRBV5-1 with TRBJ1-4, with TRBD1 identical over 9 bases. The germline V gene encodes CDR1 SGHRS and CDR2 YFSETQ. After removal of 3 bases from V and 1 base from J, the junction contained 4 bases not matched to a gene. The CDR3 runs to 16 residues. CDR3 in amino acids: CASSSTGGVTNEKLFF. CDR3 nucleotide sequence: TGCGCCAGCAGCTCGACAGGGGGAGTAACTAATGAAAAACTGTTTTTT.

This chain connects TRBV29-1 to TRBJ2-1; D possibly corresponds to TRBD2 (6 bases). The germline V gene encodes CDR1 SQVTM and CDR2 ANQGSEA. V was trimmed by 4 bases and J by 4 bases, leaving 17 bases between them. There are 15 residues in the CDR3. This chain's CDR3 is CSVVLGGVRYNEQFF. The CDR3 region has the DNA TGCAGCGTTGTTTTGGGGGGAGTTAGGTACAATGAGCAGTTCTTC.

This clone was picked up a small number of times. The V call is TRBV15, the J call TRBJ2-1; D possibly corresponds to TRBD2 (6 bases). Trimming stripped 1 base from V and 8 bases from J, with 6 bases between. The CDR3 extends over 12 amino acids. Germline CDR1 is LNHNV and CDR2 is YYDKDF (reference sequence). The CDR3 sequence: CATSRVADEQFF. DNA of the CDR3: TGTGCCACCAGCAGAGTAGCGGATGAGCAGTTCTTC.

On this clone: At the DNA level, this CDR3 is encoded by other sequences in the same sample as well. J is TRBJ2-3 and V is TRBV18, with D tentatively TRBD1 (6 bases). CDR1 is KGHSH, CDR2 LQKENI, per germline. Trimming left V 5 bases short and J 2 bases short, with 17 bases between. The CDR3 is 16 residues long. CDR3 region: CASSSGVSVYTDTQYF. CDR3 nucleotides: TGTGCCAGCTCATCAGGGGTGAGCGTGTACACAGATACGCAGTATTTT.

In this sample, this clone turned up once. The genes are TRBV28 and TRBJ2-1, with 9 bases matching TRBD2. Germline loops: CDR1 MDHEN, CDR2 SYDVKM. V lost 10 bases and J lost 6; bases outside the gene matches: 7. This CDR3 is 13 amino acids long. DNA for the CDR3: TGTGCCACCGTAGCGGGAGCGAGCAATGAGCAGTTCTTC. Translated, it gives CATVAGASNEQFF.

This clone was observed once. This chain uses TRBV6-5 with TRBJ2-1; TRBD2 is a possible D gene (6 bases). The CDR3 length is 15 residues. V was cut by 2 bases and J by 5 bases, with 13 bases left in between. The germline V gene has CDR1 MNHEY and CDR2 SVGAGI. The CDR3 region is CASSYGGSGNNEQFF. The CDR3, as DNA: TGTGCCAGCAGTTACGGGGGGTCTGGGAACAATGAGCAGTTCTTC.